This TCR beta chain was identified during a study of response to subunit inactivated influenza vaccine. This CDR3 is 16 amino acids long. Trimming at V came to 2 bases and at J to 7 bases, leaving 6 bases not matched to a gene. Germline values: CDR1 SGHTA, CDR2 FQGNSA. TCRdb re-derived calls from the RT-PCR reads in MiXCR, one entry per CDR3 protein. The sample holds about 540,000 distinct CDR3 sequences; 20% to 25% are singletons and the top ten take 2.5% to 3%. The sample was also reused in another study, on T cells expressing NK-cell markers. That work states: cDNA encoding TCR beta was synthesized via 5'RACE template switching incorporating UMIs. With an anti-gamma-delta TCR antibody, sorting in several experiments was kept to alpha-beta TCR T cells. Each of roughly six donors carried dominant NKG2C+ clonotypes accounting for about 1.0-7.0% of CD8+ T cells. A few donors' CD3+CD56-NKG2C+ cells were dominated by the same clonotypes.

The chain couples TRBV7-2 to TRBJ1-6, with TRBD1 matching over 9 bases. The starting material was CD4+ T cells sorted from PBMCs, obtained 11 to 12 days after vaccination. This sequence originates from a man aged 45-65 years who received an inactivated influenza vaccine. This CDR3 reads CASSLYETGGNSPLHF. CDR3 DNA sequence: TGTGCCAGCAGCTTATACGAGACAGGGGGGAATTCACCCCTCCACTTT.